This TCR beta chain is from a study of blood T cells in healthy people across ages. Study-wide results and caveats: Higher diversity, along with more naive CD4+ cells, distinguished long-lived donors from aged donors. A strong correlation was seen between TCR beta diversity and naive T cell percentage.

Sample-barcoded 5' priming and a J-beta primer mix drove a second PCR of roughly 7 to 11 cycles. TCRdb analysed the 5' RACE reads with MiXCR anew, one entry per CDR3 protein. The repertoire holds under 2,000,000 distinct CDR3 sequences, with around 48% as singletons. The CDR3 consists of 13 residues. Trimming took 5 bases from V and 1 from J, leaving 10 bases between them. The germline V gene has CDR1 DFQATT and CDR2 SNEGSKA (reference sequence). No fewer than 5 micrograms of total RNA were isolated from every sample. This clonotype has a handful of counts. Its antigen is undetermined. The V call is TRBV20-1, the J call TRBJ2-3, with D hard to call. Sequenced sample: blood. The TCR comes from a woman between 40 and 55 years old in good health. Here the CDR3 DNA reads TGCAGTGCTCAGTTCAAGGGCACAGATACGCAGTATTTT. Translating gives CSAQFKGTDTQYF.